This T cell receptor (beta chain) was documented in a study of blood T cell repertoires in COVID-19. CDR1 SNHLY and CDR2 FYNNEI come from the germline V gene. CDR3 length: 13 amino acids. V lost 3 bases to trimming and J lost 8 bases, with 13 bases between them. This clone was recorded a few times. Other DNA sequences in this sample translate to the same CDR3. Libraries were prepared by immunoSEQ multiplex PCR; TCRdb keeps only in-frame clonotypes and omits some of them. The sample contains about 250,000 clones, about 80% of which appear only once. Input material: peripheral blood. The genes are TRBV2 and TRBJ1-2; a weak D match, TRBD1 (6 bases). The receptor was derived from a woman older than 75 with active or convalescent COVID-19. CDR3 bases: TGTGCCAGCAGTGACGCAGGGGCTGGGGGCTACACCTTC. Residues: CASSDAGAGGYTF.